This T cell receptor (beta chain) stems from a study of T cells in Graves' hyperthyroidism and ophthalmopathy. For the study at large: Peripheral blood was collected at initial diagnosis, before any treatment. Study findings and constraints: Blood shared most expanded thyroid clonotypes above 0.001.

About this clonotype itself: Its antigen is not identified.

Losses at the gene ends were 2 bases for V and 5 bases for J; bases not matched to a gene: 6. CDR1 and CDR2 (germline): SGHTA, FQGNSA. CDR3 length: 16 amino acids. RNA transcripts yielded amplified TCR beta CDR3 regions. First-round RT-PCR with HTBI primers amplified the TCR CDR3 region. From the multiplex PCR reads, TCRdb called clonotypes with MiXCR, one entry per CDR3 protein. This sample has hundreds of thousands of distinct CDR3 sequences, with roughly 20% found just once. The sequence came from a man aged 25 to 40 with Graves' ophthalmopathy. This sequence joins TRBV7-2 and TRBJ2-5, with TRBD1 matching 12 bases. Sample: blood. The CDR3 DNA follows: TGTGCCAGCAGCTTAACCGGGACAGGGGGCTCGGAGACCCAGTACTTC. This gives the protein CASSLTGTGGSETQYF.